This entry features one T cell receptor beta chain sequence. This specimen comes from a study of technical replicates of blood from four donors. Clones were sequenced by immunoSEQ multiplex PCR, and TCRdb holds only the in-frame ones, with some missing. The sample contains about 75,000 clones, around 97% of which appear only once. Trimming stripped 4 bases from V and 3 bases from J, with 9 bases between. Germline assignment: CDR1 MNHEY and CDR2 SVGAGI. The CDR3 length is 14 residues. This receptor was taken from a human donor in good health. This rearrangement joins TRBV6-5 to TRBJ2-2, with D unresolved. Specimen: T cells isolated from PBMCs. The CDR3, as DNA: TGTGCCAGCAGTTCCCCATCAGACACCGGGGAGCTGTTTTTT. This encodes CASSSPSDTGELFF.